The T cell receptor (beta chain) under discussion was sequenced for a study of T cells in narcolepsy. Study background: Donors had narcolepsy type 1 or type 2, or were healthy controls. Study outcomes and limitations: Blood of same and different patients, but not healthy controls, reportedly held recurring autoreactive clonotypes. Comparing one patient's CSF and blood CD4+ clonotypes highlighted HCRT- and TRIB2-specific autoreactive clonotypes. Some memory CD4+ repertoires had no autoreactive clone sequences.

V dropped 7 bases and J dropped 2; count of bases not matched to a gene: 12. This CDR3 has 16 residues. Germline assignment: CDR1 SNHLY and CDR2 FYNNEI. Here immunoSEQ multiplex PCR was the method, and the copy in TCRdb shows in-frame clones only, minus some. The sample carries tens of thousands of clones, 75% to 85% recorded once. On this clone: Antigen specificity is unknown.

This clonotype was sampled from a human donor in good health. The V gene is TRBV2, the J gene TRBJ1-1, with 8 positions matching TRBD1. The sample consisted of memory (CD45RA-) CD4+ T cells from blood. CDR3 in DNA: TGTGCCAGCATCAAGCAGGGGGCGACGGAAAACACTGAAGCTTTCTTT. This gives the protein CASIKQGATENTEAFF.